The 14 T cell receptor beta chains in this list originate from one sample, sequenced in a study of T cell responses to AZD1222 COVID-19 vaccine. TCRdb's copy holds only in-frame clones and misses some; the assay was immunoSEQ multiplex PCR. The profile shows more than 150,000 clones, around 92% of them singletons. The material was peripheral blood, obtained on day 0 of AZD1222 vaccination. These TCRs come from an adult in good health.

The chain joins TRBV7-2 to TRBJ2-7; D is unresolved. CDR1 is SGHTA and CDR2 is FQGNSA in the germline V gene. The V gene lost 4 bases and the J gene lost 1 base, with 11 bases spanning the gap. The CDR3 contains 14 residues. The CDR3 loop reads CASSSNRLSYEQYF. CDR3 bases: TGTGCCAGCAGCTCGAACCGGTTGTCCTACGAGCAGTACTTC.

This chain uses TRBV7-2 with TRBJ2-7; tentatively, D is TRBD2 (6 bases). CDR3 length equals 16 residues. Germline V gives CDR1 SGHTA, CDR2 FQGNSA. Trimming took off 5 bases at V and 3 bases at J, with 20 bases between the two ends. DNA for the CDR3: TGTGCCAGCAGCCCGAGGACCGGGACTTCCAACTACGAGCAGTACTTC. It is translated as CASSPRTGTSNYEQYF.

The chain employs TRBV3-1 (or the pseudogene TRBV3-2) and TRBJ1-5; a weak D match, TRBD1 (5 bases). Trimming removed 2 bases at V and 1 base at J, with 15 bases between. Germline CDR1 and CDR2: LGHDT and YNNKEL (reference sequence). The CDR3 spans 17 residues. The CDR3 bases are TGTGCCAGCAGCCAACGACGCCTCCGGGACAGCAATCAGCCCCAGCATTTT. Translated: CASSQRRLRDSNQPQHF.

V and J are TRBV10-3 and TRBJ1-2; D gene uncertain. From germline, CDR1 is ENHRY and CDR2 SYGVKD. V was cut by 8 bases and J by 3 bases, with 13 bases left in between. CDR3 length equals 13 residues. The CDR3 nucleotides read TGTGCCATCGGGCCCGAGGGCGACTATGGCTACACCTTC. Its protein product is CAIGPEGDYGYTF.

This sequence joins TRBV18 and TRBJ1-5; the D is unclear. Germline V gene data show CDR1 as KGHSH and CDR2 as LQKENI. The CDR3 runs to 13 residues. The germline V and J ends were trimmed by 2 bases and 2 bases, with 4 bases remaining between them. CDR3 bases: TGTGCCAGCTCACCAAGGGGCAATCAGCCCCAGCATTTT. Protein: CASSPRGNQPQHF.

This clone was detected once. In DNA form, the CDR3 reads TGTGCCAGCAGCTTACGTCGGTTGGGCTCAACTAATGAAAAACTGTTTTTT. This gives the protein CASSLRRLGSTNEKLFF. This chain joins TRBV7-9 and TRBJ1-4, with no clear D. Germline V gene sequence: CDR1 SEHNR, CDR2 FQNEAQ (reference sequence). The V and J ends lost 2 bases and 0 bases respectively, with 13 bases between them. This CDR3 region has 17 residues.

This chain uses TRBV5-1 with TRBJ2-5; D is possibly TRBD1 (6 bases). The length of the CDR3 is 14 residues. Germline loops: CDR1 SGHRS, CDR2 YFSETQ. Trimming left V 3 bases short and J 1 base short, with 10 bases between. This chain's CDR3 is CASSSLTGQETQYF. CDR3 DNA sequence: TGCGCCAGCAGCTCTCTGACAGGCCAAGAGACCCAGTACTTC.

The genes are TRBV28 and TRBJ1-2; 7 nucleotides match TRBD1. The CDR3 is 15 residues long. CDR1 and CDR2 (germline): MDHEN, SYDVKM. Trimming removed 5 bases from V and 0 bases from J; junction bases left unmatched: 6. CDR3 amino acids: CASSPQGVPNYGYTF. DNA of the CDR3: TGTGCCAGCAGTCCGCAGGGGGTTCCTAACTATGGCTACACCTTC.

The gene calls are TRBV2 and TRBJ1-6; D unclear. CDR3 size: 14 residues. Trimming took off 6 bases at V and 9 bases at J, with 15 bases between the two ends. CDR1 SNHLY and CDR2 FYNNEI come from the germline V gene. CDR3 loop: CASRSVGRVSPLHF. DNA for the CDR3: TGTGCCAGCAGGAGCGTTGGAAGGGTTTCACCCCTCCACTTT.

In its sample, this clone was seen once. The genes are TRBV4-3 and TRBJ1-3, with D possibly TRBD1 on 5 matching bases. This CDR3 contains 15 residues. V was clipped by 4 bases and J by 4 bases, with 14 bases between them. Germline CDR1 reads LGHNA; CDR2 reads YSLEER. Here the CDR3 DNA reads TGCGCCAGCAGCCCGTCCGGGGGGAGAGGAAACACCATATATTTT. Its translation: CASSPSGGRGNTIYF.

The CDR3 DNA reads as TGTGCCAGCAGCCATCCCGGGGCAGTAACAACTAATGAAAAACTGTTTTTT. It codes for CASSHPGAVTTNEKLFF. The gene calls are TRBV3-1 (or the pseudogene TRBV3-2) and TRBJ1-4; tentative D call: TRBD1 (5 bases). The CDR3 is made up of 17 amino acids. Germline V gives CDR1 LGHDT, CDR2 YNNKEL (reference sequence). V dropped 3 bases and J dropped 0 bases, with 14 bases sitting between them.

V usage is TRBV3-1 (or the pseudogene TRBV3-2) and J usage is TRBJ2-3, with 10 bases identical to TRBD2. Germline V lookup: CDR1 LGHDT, CDR2 YNNKEL (reference sequence). The V segment lost 0 bases and the J segment 6 bases; nucleotides outside the gene matches: 6. This CDR3 region has 16 residues. CDR3: CASSQDLAGVGDTQYF. The CDR3 coding sequence is TGTGCCAGCAGCCAAGATCTAGCGGGGGTAGGGGATACGCAGTATTTT.

This sequence joins TRBV27 and TRBJ2-7, with D tentatively TRBD1 (6 bases). The germline CDR1 and CDR2 sequences are MNHEY and SMNVEV (reference sequence). The CDR3 spans 13 residues. Between the trimmed V and J ends, which lost 6 bases and 3 bases, there was a span of 12 bases. The CDR3 region is CASSAGVNYEQYF. The CDR3 DNA is TGTGCCAGCAGCGCAGGGGTGAACTACGAGCAGTACTTC.

CDR3 in amino acids: CASSEYGGHNEQFF. The CDR3 nucleotides read TGCGCCAGCAGTGAGTATGGGGGGCACAATGAGCAGTTCTTC. The rearrangement joins TRBV10-1 to TRBJ2-1; D is possibly TRBD1 or TRBD2 (6 bases each). Germline V CDR1 and CDR2: WNHNN, SYGVQD (reference sequence). Trimming removed 1 base at V and 5 bases at J, with 9 bases between. The CDR3 contains 14 residues.